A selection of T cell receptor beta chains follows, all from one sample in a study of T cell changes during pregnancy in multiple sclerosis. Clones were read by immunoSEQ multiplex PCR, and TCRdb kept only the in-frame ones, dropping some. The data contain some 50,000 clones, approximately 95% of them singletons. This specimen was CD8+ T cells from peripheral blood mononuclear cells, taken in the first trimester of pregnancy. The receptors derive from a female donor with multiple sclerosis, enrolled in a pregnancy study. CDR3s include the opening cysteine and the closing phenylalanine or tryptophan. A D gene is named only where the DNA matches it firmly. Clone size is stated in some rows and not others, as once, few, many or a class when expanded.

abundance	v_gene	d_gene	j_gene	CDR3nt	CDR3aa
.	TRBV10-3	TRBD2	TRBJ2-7	TGTGCCATCAGTGCCCTAGCGGAGAAGGACGAGCAGTACTTC	CAISALAEKDEQYF
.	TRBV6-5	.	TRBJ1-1	TGTGCCAGCAGTTCGACAGGCCTAATGAACACTGAAGCTTTCTTT	CASSSTGLMNTEAFF
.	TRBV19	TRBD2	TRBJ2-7	TGTGCCAGTAACACCGGGACTAGCTCCTACGAGCAGTACTTC	CASNTGTSSYEQYF
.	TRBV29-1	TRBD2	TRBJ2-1	TGCAGCGTTAGCGGACTAGCGGGTACCTCCTACAATGAGCAGTTCTTC	CSVSGLAGTSYNEQFF
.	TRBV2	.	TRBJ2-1	TGTGCCAGCAGTGGTGGCGGGAACTACAATGAGCAGTTCTTC	CASSGGGNYNEQFF
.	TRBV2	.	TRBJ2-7	TGTGCCAGCATCGGGAACGAGCAGTACTTC	CASIGNEQYF
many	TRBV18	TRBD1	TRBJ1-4	TGTGCCAGCTCACCTGGACTCAGGGGGCTTGCTAATGAAAAACTGTTTTTT	CASSPGLRGLANEKLFF
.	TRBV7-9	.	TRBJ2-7	TGTGCCAGCAGCGCGGACTACTACGAGCAGTACTTC	CASSADYYEQYF
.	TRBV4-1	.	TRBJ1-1	TGCGCCAGCAGCCAAGGGCCGAACACTGAAGCTTTCTTT	CASSQGPNTEAFF
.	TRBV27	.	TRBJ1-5	TGTGCCAGCAGTTCAACGGGCGGGAGAGGCAATCAGCCCCAGCATTTT	CASSSTGGRGNQPQHF
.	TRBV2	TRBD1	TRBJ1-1	TGTGCCAGCTTCGACAGGGGGGTAGCGGGGAGGTCTGAAGCTTTCTTT	CASFDRGVAGRSEAFF
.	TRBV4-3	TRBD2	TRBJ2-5	TGCGCCAGCAGCCAAGTGGGGCTAGCGGGAGTATACCAGTACTTC	CASSQVGLAGVYQYF
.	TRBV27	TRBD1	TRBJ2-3	TGTGCCAGCAGTTTAAAGGACAGGGTCACAGATACGCAGTATTTT	CASSLKDRVTDTQYF
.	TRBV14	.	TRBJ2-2	TGTGTCGGGGAGGCCGGGGACCCCGGGGAGCTGTTTTTT	CVGEAGDPGELFF
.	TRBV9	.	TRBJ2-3	TGTGCCAGCAGCTCGACGGGTGATACGCAGTATTTT	CASSSTGDTQYF
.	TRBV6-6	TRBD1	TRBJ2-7	TGTGCCAGCAGACCCAGACAGGGCGGCGAGCAGTACTTC	CASRPRQGGEQYF
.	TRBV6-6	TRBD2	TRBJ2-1	TGTGCCAGCAGTTACTCGGAAACTAGCGGCTACAATGAGCAGTTCTTC	CASSYSETSGYNEQFF
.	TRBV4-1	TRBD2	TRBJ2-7	TGCGCCAGCAGCCAAGAAGGTTCCGAGCGGGGATTCTACGAGCAGTACTTC	CASSQEGSERGFYEQYF
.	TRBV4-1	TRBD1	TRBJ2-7	TGCGCCAGCAGCCCCACGGACAGGGGGGACTACGAGCAGTACTTC	CASSPTDRGDYEQYF
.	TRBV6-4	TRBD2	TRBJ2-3	TGTGCCAGCAGTGTACTAGCGGGAGGAGCAGATACGCAGTATTTT	CASSVLAGGADTQYF
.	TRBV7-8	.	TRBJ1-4	TGTGCCAGCAGCTTAGGGAAGTTGTCAGGGATATTTAATGAAAAACTGTTTTTT	CASSLGKLSGIFNEKLFF
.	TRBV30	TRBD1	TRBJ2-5	TGTGCCTGGAGATACACGGGACAGGGTTGGCGAGAGACCCAGTACTTC	CAWRYTGQGWRETQYF
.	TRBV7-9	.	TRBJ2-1	TGTGCCAGCAGCATAGGGGGTGGGAGGGATTACAATGAGCAGTTCTTC	CASSIGGGRDYNEQFF
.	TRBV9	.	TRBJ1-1	TGTGCCAGCAGCGTAGGCGGCGGCTTAATGAACACTGAAGCTTTCTTT	CASSVGGGLMNTEAFF